The sequence of this T cell receptor (beta chain) was determined in a study of vaccination and CD4 T cells after COVID-19. This clonotype came up a few times. Antigen: not known. Trimming pared 3 bases from V and 7 bases from J, leaving 10 bases between. CDR3 length: 12 residues. Germline loops: CDR1 SGHAT, CDR2 FQNNGV. Cultured CD4+ T-cell DNA underwent Oncomine TCR Beta short-read sequencing. MiXCR, run by TCRdb on the PCR reads, gives a single entry per CDR3 protein. Of under 20,000 distinct CDR3 sequences listed, 43% are singletons. Treatment here: 10-day PBMC culture with coronavirus spike peptide pools or control peptides (ViraFEST assay). IL-2 (about 10 IU/ml) and peptide pools (approximately 10 ug/ml) were added to cultures of 1.5 million to 2 million PBMCs per well.

Sample: CD4+ T cells from blood, cultured in vitro, taken after SARS-CoV-2 vaccination. This sequence originates from a human donor who had recovered from COVID-19. This chain connects TRBV11-2 to TRBJ2-7; D not resolved. CDR3 in DNA: TGTGCCAGCAGCTTCTCGCGTCGAGAGCAGTACTTC. Encoded protein: CASSFSRREQYF.